A single TCR beta chain is shown here with its context. The data originate from a study of blood T cell repertoires in COVID-19. For the study at large: Acute and convalescent COVID-19 specimens originated in the United States, Italy and Spain. Sample material is recorded as cDNA or gDNA derived from T cells, B-cell-depleted T cells, or PBMCs.

Authors' data handling: By means of reference gene primer amplification, nucleated cell counts were estimated. The data were produced by immunoSEQ multiplex PCR, yet TCRdb's version contains in-frame clones alone and is incomplete. V, J and clone size reflect that table, while D and trimming were determined from the DNA. The profile shows 35,000 to 45,000 clones, approximately 80% of them singletons. In germline, CDR1 is SGHVS, CDR2 FQNEAQ. V was clipped by 5 bases and J by 11 bases; unmatched bases: 4. The CDR3 is made up of 11 amino acids. V is TRBV7-8 and J is TRBJ2-3; the match to TRBD1 covers 7 bases. Sequencing was done on a sample of peripheral blood. The clonotype originates from a man between 65 and 85 years old with acute or convalescent COVID-19. The CDR3 DNA sequence: TGTGCCAGCAGCCCCCGGGACAGGCAGTATTTT. Residues: CASSPRDRQYF.